The subject of this entry is one T cell receptor beta chain. Its specificity is unknown. These data belong to a study of cytomegalovirus exposure and HLA in healthy donors. Overall study results and limits: Previous analysis showed most TCR beta V segments were productive about 90% or about 30% of the time. As was reported, the HLA-A and HLA-B alleles of most subjects were accurately predicted from TCR beta sequences. There were 150 or so TCR beta chains listed as cytomegalovirus-associated.

Vbeta (60) and Jbeta (13) primers were used in the PCR. Libraries were prepared by immunoSEQ multiplex PCR; TCRdb keeps only in-frame clonotypes and omits some of them. Counted here are 120,000 to 150,000 clones, 79% occurring once; the ten biggest clones make up about 6.7%. CDR1 and CDR2 from the germline V gene are MNHNY and SVGAGI (reference sequence). CDR3 length: 15 residues. Trimming took off 6 bases at V and 0 bases at J, with 11 bases between the two ends. The sequence derives from a woman between 40 and 50 years old in good health and CMV-seropositive. The V call is TRBV6-6, the J call TRBJ2-2; D unclear. Sequencing was carried out using PBMCs. The CDR3 protein is CASSSLSANTGELFF. CDR3 in DNA: TGTGCCAGCAGCTCCTTGAGCGCGAACACCGGGGAGCTGTTTTTT.